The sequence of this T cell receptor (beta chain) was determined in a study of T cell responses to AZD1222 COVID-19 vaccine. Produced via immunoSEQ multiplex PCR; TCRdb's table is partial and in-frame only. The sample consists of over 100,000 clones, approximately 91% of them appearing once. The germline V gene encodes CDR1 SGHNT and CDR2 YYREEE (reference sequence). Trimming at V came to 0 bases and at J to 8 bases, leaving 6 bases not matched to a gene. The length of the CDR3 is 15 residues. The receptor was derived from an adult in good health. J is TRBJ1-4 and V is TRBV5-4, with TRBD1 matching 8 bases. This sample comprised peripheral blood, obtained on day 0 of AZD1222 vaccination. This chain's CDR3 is CASSLATGVREKLFF. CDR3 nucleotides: TGTGCCAGCAGCTTGGCGACAGGGGTGAGGGAAAAACTGTTTTTT.